Listed here are 25 T cell receptor beta chains from one sample, sequenced in a study of blood T cell repertoires in COVID-19. Produced via immunoSEQ multiplex PCR; TCRdb's table is partial and in-frame only. The top ten clones hold roughly 0.72% of a sample with approximately 440,000 clones, roughly 87% of them seen once. The sequencing sample was made of PBMCs or T cells enriched from blood (not recorded which). The receptor source for this set is a woman younger than 35 who had recovered from COVID-19.

In this sample, this clone turned up a few times. This chain uses TRBV5-6 with TRBJ2-3; D possibly corresponds to TRBD1 (6 bases). The CDR3 has 16 residues. Per germline, CDR1 SGHDT and CDR2 YYEEEE. The V end lost 4 bases, the J end lost 0 bases, and 15 bases lay between the germline ends. The CDR3 sequence: CASSPLRDTSTDTQYF. The CDR3 DNA follows: TGTGCCAGCAGCCCACTCCGGGACACGAGCACAGATACGCAGTATTTT.

About this clone: One end of the junction is discordant with germline, which a read error may explain. J is TRBJ1-2 and V is TRBV2; TRBD1 might be the D (6 bases). CDR1 and CDR2 (germline): SNHLY, FYNNEI. CDR3 length equals 13 residues. CDR3 DNA: TGTGCCAGCAGTGAAGAAATGGACAGCGGCCGCGCCTTC. Its protein is CASSEEMDSGRAF. The full variable domain, completed using reference TRBV2 and TRBJ1-2, is EPEVTQTPSHQVTQMGQEVILRCVPISNHLYFYWYRQILGQKVEFLVSFYNNEISEKSEIFDDQFSVERPDGSNFTLKIRSTKLEDSAMYFCASSEEMDSGRAFGSGTRLTVV.

A single count supports this clone. V usage is TRBV19 and J usage is TRBJ1-6; weak D call: TRBD1 (6 bases). V was trimmed by 3 bases and J by 9 bases, leaving 12 bases between them. This CDR3 has 14 amino acids. Germline V gene data show CDR1 as LNHDA and CDR2 as SQIVND (reference sequence). CDR3 sequence: CASSMGAPSSPLHF. The DNA for the CDR3 is TGTGCCAGTAGTATGGGGGCTCCGAGTTCACCCCTCCACTTT.

This sequence joins TRBV5-5 and TRBJ2-3, with D perhaps matching TRBD1 (6 bases). This CDR3 contains 15 residues. V lost 7 bases to trimming and J lost 1 base, with 16 bases between them. In germline, CDR1 is SGHKS, CDR2 YYEKEE (reference sequence). The CDR3 region is CASSSRGEGTDTQYF. The CDR3 bases are TGTGCCAGCTCTTCCAGGGGAGAGGGCACAGATACGCAGTATTTT. The full variable domain, with the rest looked up from reference TRBV5-5 and TRBJ2-3, is DAGVTQSPTHLIKTRGQQVTLRCSPISGHKSVSWYQQVLGQGPQFIFQYYEKEERGRGNFPDRFSARQFPNYSSELNVNALLLGDSALYLCASSSRGEGTDTQYFGPGTRLTVL.

This chain connects TRBV7-3 to TRBJ2-7; 8 bases agree with TRBD1. The CDR3 is made up of 13 amino acids. Germline-derived CDR1 and CDR2 are SGHTA and FQGTGA. J gave up 5 bases and V 4 bases, and 4 bases lay outside the gene matches. The DNA of the CDR3 is TGTGCCAGCAGCTCTGACAGGGGCGACGAGCAGTACTTC. It yields the protein CASSSDRGDEQYF.

On this clone: Sequence at one end of the junction differs from germline and may be a read error. This rearrangement joins TRBV4-1 to TRBJ2-6; TRBD1 matches 7 bases. The CDR3 loop spans 19 amino acids. CDR1 is MGHRA and CDR2 is YSYEKL in the germline V gene. The CDR3 region has the DNA TGCGCCAGCAGCCAAGGGGAGCCTAAAACAGGGGTTGGGCCCAACGTCCTGACTTTC. This sequence encodes CASSQGEPKTGVGPNVLTF.

The chain combines TRBV15 with TRBJ1-4; D not certain. This CDR3 spans 14 amino acids. Germline CDR1 LNHNV, CDR2 YYDKDF (reference sequence). Deletions cut 4 bases from V and 7 bases from J, with 13 bases between. CDR3 amino acids: CATSTLGSREKLFF. The CDR3 DNA reads as TGTGCCACCAGCACCCTGGGGAGCCGTGAAAAACTGTTTTTT.

This chain links TRBV24-1 with TRBJ1-5; D remains ambiguous. V was pared by 2 bases and J by 3 bases, with 7 bases between. The CDR3 is made up of 14 amino acids. Germline assignment: CDR1 KGHDR and CDR2 SFDVKD. The CDR3 DNA is TGTGCCACCAGTGATTCAGCGGTCAATCAGCCCCAGCATTTT. Translated: CATSDSAVNQPQHF.

The chain has TRBV15 and TRBJ1-5, with D tentatively TRBD1 (5 bases). This CDR3 contains 16 residues. In germline, CDR1 is LNHNV, CDR2 YYDKDF (reference sequence). The germline V and J ends were trimmed by 0 bases and 2 bases, with 11 bases remaining between them. The CDR3 sequence is CATSRDLGGGNQPQHF. The CDR3 DNA reads as TGTGCCACCAGCAGAGATCTGGGGGGTGGCAATCAGCCCCAGCATTTT.

The chain has TRBV10-3 and TRBJ1-1; D possibly corresponds to TRBD1 (6 bases). Germline loops: CDR1 ENHRY, CDR2 SYGVKD. V lost 1 base to trimming and J lost 5 bases, with 14 bases between them. This CDR3 is 15 amino acids long. The CDR3 loop is CAISEWEGGETEAFF. The CDR3 nucleotides are TGTGCCATCAGTGAGTGGGAAGGGGGAGAAACTGAAGCTTTCTTT.

V is TRBV11-2 and J is TRBJ2-3, with 8 positions matching TRBD2. Germline-derived CDR1 and CDR2 are SGHAT and FQNNGV. V dropped 0 bases and J dropped 1; count of bases not matched to a gene: 12. The CDR3 sequence is 19 residues long. The CDR3 is CASSLDHFGWRGGTDTQYF. CDR3 DNA sequence: TGTGCCAGCAGCTTAGATCATTTTGGATGGCGGGGGGGCACAGATACGCAGTATTTT. Variable domain in full (rest from reference TRBV11-2 and TRBJ2-3): EAGVAQSPRYKIIEKRQSVAFWCNPISGHATLYWYQQILGQGPKLLIQFQNNGVVDDSQLPKDRFSAERLKGVDSTLKIQPAKLEDSAVYLCASSLDHFGWRGGTDTQYFGPGTRLTVL.

The chain couples TRBV6-5 to TRBJ2-3; no clear D. Trimming took off 4 bases at V and 4 bases at J, with 9 bases between the two ends. Germline assignment: CDR1 MNHEY and CDR2 SVGAGI. This CDR3 contains 13 residues. CDR3 nucleotides: TGTGCCAGCAGTTTTATCCCGGCAGATACGCAGTATTTT. Protein product: CASSFIPADTQYF.

The count of this clone is one. The rearrangement links TRBV5-5 to TRBJ1-4, with D unclear. The CDR3 has 15 residues. The germline V gene encodes CDR1 SGHKS and CDR2 YYEKEE (reference sequence). The germline V and J ends were trimmed by 2 bases and 7 bases, with 15 bases remaining between them. The CDR3 protein is CASSFSRPEAEKLFF. The CDR3 coding sequence is TGTGCCAGCAGCTTCTCAAGGCCGGAGGCTGAAAAACTGTTTTTT.

CDR3 in DNA: TGTGCCAGCAGTCCAATTCCCCCCACCTACGAGCAGTACTTC. It is translated as CASSPIPPTYEQYF. The V and J genes are TRBV27 and TRBJ2-7; D is uncertain. CDR1 is MNHEY and CDR2 is SMNVEV in the germline V gene (reference sequence). Trimming pared 5 bases from V and 2 bases from J, leaving 13 bases between. The CDR3 contains 14 residues.

The J gene is TRBJ1-5, the V gene TRBV27; D is undetermined. CDR1 and CDR2 (germline): MNHEY, SMNVEV (reference sequence). Trimming removed 8 bases at V and 1 base at J, with 15 bases between. This CDR3 is 15 amino acids long. CDR3 DNA sequence: TGTGCCAGCGCGACCGGGGTTTGGAGCAATCAGCCCCAGCATTTT. It specifies CASATGVWSNQPQHF.

The V gene is TRBV5-1, the J gene TRBJ2-7; tentatively, D is TRBD1 (5 bases). The V end was cut by 4 bases, the J end by 2 bases, with 16 bases between. The CDR3 extends over 15 amino acids. CDR1 SGHRS and CDR2 YFSETQ come from the germline V gene. The CDR3 protein is CASSVNVGRAYEQYF. CDR3 nucleotide sequence: TGCGCCAGCAGCGTTAATGTAGGCAGGGCCTACGAGCAGTACTTC.

The chain has TRBV20-1 and TRBJ1-5; D is perhaps TRBD1 (6 bases). V lost 3 bases, J lost 1 base, and 13 bases lay in between. The CDR3 spans 15 residues. CDR1 is DFQATT and CDR2 is SNEGSKA in the germline V gene (reference sequence). The CDR3 region is CSASRGITSNQPQHF. In DNA, the CDR3 is TGCAGTGCTAGTAGGGGGATTACGAGCAATCAGCCCCAGCATTTT.

The rearrangement links TRBV6-5 to TRBJ2-7, with D maybe TRBD1 (6 bases). Trimming removed 6 bases from V and 2 bases from J, with 14 bases in between. The CDR3 covers 14 residues. Germline CDR1 is MNHEY and CDR2 is SVGAGI. DNA for the CDR3: TGTGCCAGCAGCCTGAAACAGGGAGCCTACGAGCAGTACTTC. It specifies CASSLKQGAYEQYF.

J is TRBJ1-1 and V is TRBV6-5, with D maybe TRBD1 (5 bases). Trimming shortened V by 2 bases and J by 1 base, and 8 bases separated the two germline ends. Germline V gene data show CDR1 as MNHEY and CDR2 as SVGAGI. There are 14 residues in the CDR3. CDR3 DNA sequence: TGTGCCAGCAGTTACCCCACAGGGAACACTGAAGCTTTCTTT. It codes for CASSYPTGNTEAFF.

This clone was seen a single time. The sample contains more than one DNA sequence encoding this CDR3. The V call is TRBV6-5, the J call TRBJ1-2; 8 bases agree with TRBD1. Trimming took 6 bases from V and 6 from J; bases not matched to a gene: 6. Germline values: CDR1 MNHEY, CDR2 SVGAGI. The CDR3 has 13 residues. In DNA, the CDR3 is TGTGCCAGCAGGCGTGGACAGGGAGATGGCTACACCTTC. This sequence encodes CASRRGQGDGYTF.

The chain employs TRBV6-1 and TRBJ1-5; 9 positions agree with TRBD1. V was clipped by 3 bases and J by 5 bases; unmatched bases: 5. CDR3 length equals 15 residues. Germline assignment: CDR1 MNHNS and CDR2 SASEGT. The CDR3 protein is CASSEGQGGDQPQHF. The CDR3 nucleotides read TGTGCCAGCAGTGAGGGACAGGGTGGGGATCAGCCCCAGCATTTT.

As concerns this clone: Its ends do not fully match the called genes, so a read error is possible. This rearrangement joins TRBV7-7 to TRBJ2-2; D remains ambiguous. Germline-derived CDR1 and CDR2 are SSHAT and FNYEAQ (reference sequence). This CDR3 spans 15 amino acids. CDR3 DNA sequence: TGTGCTAGCAGCTTACGGTCCGAGGCCGACGGGGAGCTGTTTTTT. Translated, it gives CASSLRSEADGELFF.

Only one count was recorded for this clone. The rearrangement joins TRBV6-5 to TRBJ1-5, with 7 bases fitting TRBD1. The germline gives CDR1 MNHEY, CDR2 SVGAGI. After removal of 5 bases from V and 7 bases from J, the junction contained 5 bases not matched to a gene. This CDR3 spans 13 amino acids. The CDR3 is CASSKQGLQPQHF. The DNA of the CDR3 is TGTGCCAGCAGTAAACAGGGGTTGCAGCCCCAGCATTTT.

The J gene is TRBJ1-6, the V gene TRBV11-2, with 11 bases that match TRBD1. Germline V lookup: CDR1 SGHAT, CDR2 FQNNGV. V shed 0 bases, J shed 5 bases, and the junction held 6 bases outside the gene matches. The CDR3 runs 18 residues. The CDR3 DNA follows: TGTGCCAGCAGCTTAGATGGGACAGGGGGTATCCATAATTCACCCCTCCACTTT. It encodes CASSLDGTGGIHNSPLHF. The full variable domain, rest sourced from reference TRBV11-2 and TRBJ1-6, is EAGVAQSPRYKIIEKRQSVAFWCNPISGHATLYWYQQILGQGPKLLIQFQNNGVVDDSQLPKDRFSAERLKGVDSTLKIQPAKLEDSAVYLCASSLDGTGGIHNSPLHFGNGTRLTVT.

The V gene is TRBV6-5, the J gene TRBJ1-6, with D unclear. The CDR3 extends over 15 amino acids. Germline V gives CDR1 MNHEY, CDR2 SVGAGI. V was trimmed by 4 bases and J by 8 bases, leaving 15 bases between them. The CDR3 here is CASSLSSYADSPLHF. In DNA form, the CDR3 reads TGTGCCAGCAGTTTATCCTCGTATGCGGATTCACCCCTCCACTTT.